This T cell receptor (beta chain) was found in a study of blood T cell repertoires in COVID-19. In the original processing: Nucleated cell counts were estimated from reference gene primer amplification. Profiled with immunoSEQ multiplex PCR; TCRdb holds only in-frame clones, not every one. D and trimming come from the DNA, and the V and J calls and clone size come from that table. The sample holds roughly 460,000 clones, 70% to 90% seen once. The CDR3 totals 16 residues. The germline gives CDR1 SEHNR, CDR2 FQNEAQ (reference sequence). V was pared by 5 bases and J by 2 bases, with 5 bases of the junction left unmatched.

The V call is TRBV7-9, the J call TRBJ2-1, with 11 bases identical to TRBD2. The clonotype originates from a young man with COVID-19, enrolled during active disease. Input material: peripheral blood. The DNA of the CDR3 is TGTGCCAGCAGCCGACTAGCGGGACCAACCTACAATGAGCAGTTCTTC. This sequence encodes CASSRLAGPTYNEQFF.